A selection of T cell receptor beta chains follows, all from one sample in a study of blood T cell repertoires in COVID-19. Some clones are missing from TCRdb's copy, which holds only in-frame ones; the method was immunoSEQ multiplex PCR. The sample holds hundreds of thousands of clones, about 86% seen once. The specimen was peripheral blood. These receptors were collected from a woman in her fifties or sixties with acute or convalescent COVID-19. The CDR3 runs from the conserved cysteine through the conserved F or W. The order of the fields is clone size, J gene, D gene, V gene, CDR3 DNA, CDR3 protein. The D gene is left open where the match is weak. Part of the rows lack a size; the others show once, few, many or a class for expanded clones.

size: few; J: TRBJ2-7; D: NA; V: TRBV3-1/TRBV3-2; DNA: TGTGCCAGCAGCCACAGGGCGACCTACGAGCAGTACTTC; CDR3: CASSHRATYEQYF
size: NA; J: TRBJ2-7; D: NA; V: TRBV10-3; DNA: TGTGCCTCCGGTCCCCACGAGCAGTACTTC; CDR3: CASGPHEQYF
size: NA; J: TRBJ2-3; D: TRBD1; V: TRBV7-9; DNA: TGTGCCAGCAGCTTATACCTAGGGACAGCCACAGATACGCAGTATTTT; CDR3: CASSLYLGTATDTQYF
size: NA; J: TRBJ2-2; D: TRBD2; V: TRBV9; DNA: TGTGCCAGCAGCGCCAGACCGGGACTAGCGGGAGGGCCACCGAACACCGGGGAGCTGTTTTTT; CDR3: CASSARPGLAGGPPNTGELFF
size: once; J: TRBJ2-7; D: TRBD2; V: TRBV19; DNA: TGTGCCAGTAGTATTAAACTAGCGGAGGCCTACGAGCAGTACTTC; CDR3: CASSIKLAEAYEQYF
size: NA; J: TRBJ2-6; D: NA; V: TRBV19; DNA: TGTGCCAGTAAAGGTAGGGCGGGACCTGGGGCCAACGTCCTGACTTTC; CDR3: CASKGRAGPGANVLTF
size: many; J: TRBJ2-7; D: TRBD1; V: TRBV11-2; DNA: TGTGCCAGCAGCTCGCTGGGACAGTACGAGCAGTACTTC; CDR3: CASSSLGQYEQYF
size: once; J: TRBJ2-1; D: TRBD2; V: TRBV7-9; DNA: TGTGCCAGCAGCGGTAGCGGGAGCTCCTACAATGAGCAGTTCTTC; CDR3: CASSGSGSSYNEQFF
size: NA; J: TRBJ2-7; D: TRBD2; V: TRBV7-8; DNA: TGTGCCAGCAGCAAGGGACTAGCGGGAGGGTTTTCCTACGAGCAGTACTTC; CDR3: CASSKGLAGGFSYEQYF
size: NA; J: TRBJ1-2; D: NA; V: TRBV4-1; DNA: TGCGCCAGCAGCCAAGCCCGACAGGCCGGGGATTATGGCTACACCTTC; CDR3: CASSQARQAGDYGYTF
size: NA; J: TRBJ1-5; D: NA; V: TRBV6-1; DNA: TGTGCCAGCAGTGAAGCTCATAGCAATCAGCCCCAGCATTTT; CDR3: CASSEAHSNQPQHF
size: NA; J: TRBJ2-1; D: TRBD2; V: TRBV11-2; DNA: TGTGCCAGCAGCTTTTCGAGCGGGAGGGCCTACGAGCAGTTCTTC; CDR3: CASSFSSGRAYEQFF
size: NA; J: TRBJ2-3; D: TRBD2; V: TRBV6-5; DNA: TGTGCCAGCAGTTACTACCAGGGAGGGGATACGCAGTATTTT; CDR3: CASSYYQGGDTQYF
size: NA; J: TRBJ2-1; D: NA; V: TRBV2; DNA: TGTGCCAGCACCCGGGGGGGACAGGGAAATAATGAGCAGTTCTTC; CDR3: CASTRGGQGNNEQFF
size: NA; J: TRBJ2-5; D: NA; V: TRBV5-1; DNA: TGCGCCAGCAGCTCGCTGGGGCGACAAGAGACCCAGTACTTC; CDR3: CASSSLGRQETQYF
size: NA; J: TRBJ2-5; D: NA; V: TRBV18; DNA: TGTGCCAGCTCCCCCACGGGATCGAGGGAGACCCAGTACTTC; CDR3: CASSPTGSRETQYF
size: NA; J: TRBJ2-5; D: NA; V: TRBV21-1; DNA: TGTGCCAGCAGCAAAGGGGCGCTCCCTGACCGGGAGACCCAGTACTTC; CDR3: CASSKGALPDRETQYF
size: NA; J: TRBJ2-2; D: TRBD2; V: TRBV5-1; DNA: TGCGCCAGCACGGCCCTAGCGGGAGTAACCGGGGAGCTGTTTTTT; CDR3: CASTALAGVTGELFF
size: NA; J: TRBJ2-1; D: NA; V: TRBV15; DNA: TGTGCCACCAGCAGAGATCAAGCAGGGGATCGAGAGCAGTTCTTC; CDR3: CATSRDQAGDREQFF
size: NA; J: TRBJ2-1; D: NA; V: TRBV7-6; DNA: TGTGCCAGCAGCTTATCCTTGACTTTTTACAATGAGCAGTTCTTC; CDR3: CASSLSLTFYNEQFF
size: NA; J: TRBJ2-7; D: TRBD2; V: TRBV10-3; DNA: TGTGCCATCAGTGAGTCCTTCGGACTAGCGGGAACTTACGAGCAGTACTTC; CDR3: CAISESFGLAGTYEQYF
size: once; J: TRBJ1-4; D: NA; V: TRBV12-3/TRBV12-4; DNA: TGTGCCAGCAGTTTTAGGGGGGAAAAACTGTTTTTT; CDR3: CASSFRGEKLFF
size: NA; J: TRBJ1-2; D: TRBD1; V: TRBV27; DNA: TGTGCCAGCAGTTCCCGGACAGGGAACTATGGCTACACCTTC; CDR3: CASSSRTGNYGYTF
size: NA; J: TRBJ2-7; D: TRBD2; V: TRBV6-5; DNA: TGTGCCAGCAGTCCTCCGGCGGGAGGGGCCCACGAGCAGTACTTC; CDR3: CASSPPAGGAHEQYF
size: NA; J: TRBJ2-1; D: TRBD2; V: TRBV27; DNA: TGTGCCAGCAGTTTGCTAGCGGGACCTGTTTACAATGAGCAGTTCTTC; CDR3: CASSLLAGPVYNEQFF
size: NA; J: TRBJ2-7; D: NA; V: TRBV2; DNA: TGTGCCAGCAGTGAATGGGAGCTCTACGAGCAGTACTTC; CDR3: CASSEWELYEQYF
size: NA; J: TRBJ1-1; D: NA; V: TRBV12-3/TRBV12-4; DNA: TGTGCCAGCAGTTTCACAGGAGGGACTGAAGCTTTCTTT; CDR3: CASSFTGGTEAFF